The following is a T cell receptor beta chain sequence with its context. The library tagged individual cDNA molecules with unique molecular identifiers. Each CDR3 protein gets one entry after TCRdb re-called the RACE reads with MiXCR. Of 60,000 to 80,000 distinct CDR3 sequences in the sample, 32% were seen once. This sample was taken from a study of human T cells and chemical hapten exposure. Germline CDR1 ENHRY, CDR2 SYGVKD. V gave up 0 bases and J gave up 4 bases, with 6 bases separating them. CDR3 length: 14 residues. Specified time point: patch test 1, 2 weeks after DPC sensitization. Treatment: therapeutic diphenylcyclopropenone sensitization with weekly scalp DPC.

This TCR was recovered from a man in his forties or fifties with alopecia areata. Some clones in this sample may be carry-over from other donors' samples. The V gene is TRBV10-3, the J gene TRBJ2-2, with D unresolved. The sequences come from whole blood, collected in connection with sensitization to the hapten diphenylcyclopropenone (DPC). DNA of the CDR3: TGTGCCATCAGTGAGTCGGGCATCACCGGGGAGCTGTTTTTT. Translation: CAISESGITGELFF.